Listed below are T cell receptor beta chains from one sample, sequenced in a study of blood T cell repertoires in COVID-19. Method: immunoSEQ multiplex PCR; TCRdb's copy keeps in-frame clones and lacks some. The repertoire holds roughly 150,000 clones, around 84% seen once, with roughly 5.4% in the top ten. Input material: peripheral blood. Source of these receptors: a woman aged 45-59 years with COVID-19, enrolled during active disease. Both conserved end residues are part of each CDR3. D genes are given only for firm matches. The size entry is marked missing in some rows and otherwise reads once, few, many or a size class.

D: TRBD1
J: TRBJ1-2
V: TRBV5-1
size: few
CDR3: CASSAGTGHYGYTF
DNA: TGCGCCAGCAGCGCCGGGACAGGGCACTATGGCTACACCTTC

D: TRBD1
J: TRBJ2-3
V: TRBV4-2
size: .
CDR3: CASSQQQGLEGTDTQYF
DNA: TGTGCCAGCAGCCAACAACAGGGGCTGGAGGGCACAGATACGCAGTATTTT

D: .
J: TRBJ2-1
V: TRBV19
size: .
CDR3: CATLMGGAGNEQFF
DNA: TGTGCCACCTTGATGGGGGGGGCGGGGAATGAGCAGTTCTTC

D: TRBD2
J: TRBJ2-3
V: TRBV6-5
size: .
CDR3: CASSLAGGIDTQYF
DNA: TGTGCCAGCAGCCTAGCGGGGGGAATAGATACGCAGTATTTT

D: .
J: TRBJ2-2
V: TRBV3-1/TRBV3-2
size: .
CDR3: CASSQSGTGELFF
DNA: TGTGCCAGCAGTCAATCGGGCACCGGGGAGCTGTTTTTT

D: TRBD2
J: TRBJ2-1
V: TRBV5-4
size: .
CDR3: CASSSLAGGYNEQFF
DNA: TGTGCCAGCAGCTCACTAGCGGGGGGGTACAATGAGCAGTTCTTC

D: .
J: TRBJ1-1
V: TRBV9
size: once
CDR3: CASSGGGTEAFF
DNA: TGTGCCAGCAGCGGGGGAGGCACTGAAGCTTTCTTT

D: .
J: TRBJ1-6
V: TRBV30
size: .
CDR3: CAWRARRDGRIPLHF
DNA: TGTGCCTGGAGAGCTAGGAGGGACGGCCGAATCCCCCTCCACTTT

D: .
J: TRBJ2-3
V: TRBV9
size: .
CDR3: CASSVGLVTADTQYF
DNA: TGTGCCAGCAGCGTAGGGCTAGTAACGGCAGATACGCAGTATTTT

D: TRBD1
J: TRBJ2-7
V: TRBV27
size: .
CDR3: CASSSGQGNSYEQYF
DNA: TGTGCCAGCAGTTCGGGACAGGGGAACTCCTACGAGCAGTACTTC